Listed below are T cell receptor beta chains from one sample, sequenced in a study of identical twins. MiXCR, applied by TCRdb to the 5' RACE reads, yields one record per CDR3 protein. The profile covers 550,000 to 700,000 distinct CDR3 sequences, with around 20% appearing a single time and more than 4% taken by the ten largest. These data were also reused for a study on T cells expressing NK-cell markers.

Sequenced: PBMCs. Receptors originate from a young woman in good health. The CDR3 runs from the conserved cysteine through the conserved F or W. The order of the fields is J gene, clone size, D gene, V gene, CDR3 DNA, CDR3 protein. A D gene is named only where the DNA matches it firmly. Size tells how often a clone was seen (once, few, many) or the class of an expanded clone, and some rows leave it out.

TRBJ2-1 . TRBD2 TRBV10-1 TGCGCCAGCAGCGGTACAGCGGGAGGGCTCCTGTTCTTC CASSGTAGGLLFF
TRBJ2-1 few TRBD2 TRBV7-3 TGTGCCAGCAGCTTATGGGCTAGCGGGGACAACCTCAATGAGCAGTTCTTC CASSLWASGDNLNEQFF
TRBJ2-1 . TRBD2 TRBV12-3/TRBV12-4 TGTGCCAGCAGGACTCGACTAGCGGGAGAGTCGAATGAGCAGTTCTTC CASRTRLAGESNEQFF
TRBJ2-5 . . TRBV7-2 TGTGCCAGCAGCTTTAAACCCGTAGCGGCCCAGTACTTC CASSFKPVAAQYF
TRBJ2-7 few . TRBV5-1 TGCGCCAGCAGCCGAGCTCTGGGCGGGGCCACCTACGAGCAGTACTTC CASSRALGGATYEQYF
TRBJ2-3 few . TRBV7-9 TGTGCCAGCAGCTTCCCTCCGGGGGACAGCACAGATACGCAGTATTTT CASSFPPGDSTDTQYF
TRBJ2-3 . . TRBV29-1 TGCGGCGGGCACCCCGACCCTTCAGATACGCAGTATTTT CGGHPDPSDTQYF
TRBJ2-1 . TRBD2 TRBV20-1 TGCAGTGCTAGGTCTGCGATAGCGGGGGGCCAGAGCTCCTACAATGAGCAGTTCTTC CSARSAIAGGQSSYNEQFF
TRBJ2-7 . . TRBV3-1 TGTGCCAGCAGCCAACAGCGCGAGCAGTACTTC CASSQQREQYF
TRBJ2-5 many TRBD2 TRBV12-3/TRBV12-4 TGTGCCAGCAGTTCCGGGACTACCGTGCAAGAGACCCAGTACTTC CASSSGTTVQETQYF
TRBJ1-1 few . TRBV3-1 TGTGCCAGCAGCCAATATGGCGGGGGCGAAGCTTTCTTT CASSQYGGGEAFF
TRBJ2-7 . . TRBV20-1 TGCAGTGCTAGAGAGACTGATACGGCCTCCTACGAGCAGTACTTC CSARETDTASYEQYF
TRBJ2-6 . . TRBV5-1 TGCGCCAGCAGCCCCTGGACAGCGTCCTCTGGGGCCAACGTCCTGACTTTC CASSPWTASSGANVLTF
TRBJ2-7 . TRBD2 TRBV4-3 TGCGCCAGCAGCCCAGGTCGGGACTACGTCGGCGAGCAGTACTTC CASSPGRDYVGEQYF
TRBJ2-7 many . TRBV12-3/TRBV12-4 TGTGCCAGCAGCTTAGGTTCCTACGAGCAGTACTTC CASSLGSYEQYF
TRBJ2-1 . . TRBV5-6 TGTGCCAGCAGATCAGACTACCACAATGAGCAGTTCTTC CASRSDYHNEQFF
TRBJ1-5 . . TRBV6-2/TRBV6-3 TGTGCCAGCAGGGACGGGAATAGCAATCAGCCCCAGCATTTT CASRDGNSNQPQHF
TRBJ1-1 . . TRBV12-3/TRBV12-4 TGTGCCAGCAGTCGATTCAGGGCGTTCACTGAAGCTTTCTTT CASSRFRAFTEAFF
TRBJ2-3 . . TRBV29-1 TGCAGCGGGGGACGGCTCCCCGTAAATCATACGCAGTATTTT CSGGRLPVNHTQYF
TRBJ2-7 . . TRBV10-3 TGTGCCATCAGTGAGGAACGTGGCTACGAGCAGTACTTC CAISEERGYEQYF
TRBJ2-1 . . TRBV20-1 TGCAGTGCAGAGACTAGTCCCTCCTACAATGAGCAGTTCTTC CSAETSPSYNEQFF
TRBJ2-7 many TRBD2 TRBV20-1 TGCAGTGCAATCCAGTGGACTAGCGGGATTTACGAGCAGTACTTC CSAIQWTSGIYEQYF
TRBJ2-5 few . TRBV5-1 TGCGCCAGCAGCTTTGAGTTCACGGGGGAGACCCAGTACTTC CASSFEFTGETQYF
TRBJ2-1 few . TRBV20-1 TGCAGTGCTTCTTTGACAGGCTCCGATGAGCAGTTCTTC CSASLTGSDEQFF
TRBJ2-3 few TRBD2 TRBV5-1 TGCGCCAGCAGCCGAATAGCGGGAGCGGTGACAGATACGCAGTATTTT CASSRIAGAVTDTQYF
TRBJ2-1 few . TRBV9 TGTGCCAGCAGCGTTGCGAGCCCCGCGATTGGGGGCCGGAATGAGCAGTTCTTC CASSVASPAIGGRNEQFF
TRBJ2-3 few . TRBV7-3 TGTGCCAGCAGCTCCACAGGGAAATCGCAGTATTTT CASSSTGKSQYF
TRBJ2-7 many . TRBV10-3 TGTGCCATCAGTCTCGGAGGGGTCAGCGAGCAGTACTTC CAISLGGVSEQYF
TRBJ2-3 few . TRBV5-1 TGCGCCAGCAGCGTTCCCGGGCCGGATACGCAGTATTTT CASSVPGPDTQYF